These 8 T cell receptor beta chains originate from one sample sequenced in a study of vaccination effects on CD4 cells after COVID-19. On roughly day 9 of culture, CD4+ T cells were separated out. Each person got two doses of an mRNA SARS-CoV-2 vaccine, BNT162b2 or mRNA-1273. Assay used: immunoSEQ multiplex PCR; TCRdb lists only in-frame clones, some missing. The sample records about 66,000 clones, approximately 79% being singletons. For these TCRs, the target antigens are not known. Sequencing was performed on CD4+ T cells from PBMCs cultured without peptide, taken after COVID-19 vaccination. All receptors come from a human donor who received a COVID-19 vaccine.

The chain employs TRBV6-5 and TRBJ2-6; no reliable D call. Germline V CDR1 and CDR2: MNHEY, SVGAGI. Trimming cost V 0 bases and J 4 bases, with 10 bases left between them. The CDR3 sequence is 16 residues long. Written as DNA, the CDR3 is TGTGCCAGCAGTTACTCTGAAGCGTCCGGGGCCAACGTCCTGACTTTC. Residues: CASSYSEASGANVLTF.

This clone was picked up a small number of times. J is TRBJ2-3 and V is TRBV7-9; 9 nucleotides match TRBD1. The ends lost 4 bases at V and 3 bases at J; junction bases unmatched: 2. The germline V gene encodes CDR1 SEHNR and CDR2 FQNEAQ (reference sequence). The CDR3 loop spans 14 amino acids. CDR3 sequence reads: CASSWGQGTDTQYF. The CDR3 DNA reads as TGTGCCAGCAGCTGGGGACAGGGTACAGATACGCAGTATTTT.

The rearrangement links TRBV7-2 to TRBJ1-2; possible D gene TRBD1, 6 bases. Germline V gives CDR1 SGHTA, CDR2 FQGNSA. The germline V and J ends were trimmed by 6 bases and 2 bases, with 10 bases remaining between them. The CDR3 is made up of 13 amino acids. The CDR3 region has the DNA TGTGCCAGCAGTATACAGGGAAACTATGGCTACACCTTC. Translated: CASSIQGNYGYTF. The full variable domain, in which reference TRBV7-2 and TRBJ1-2 provide the parts outside the CDR3, is GAGVSQSPSNKVTEKGKDVELRCDPISGHTALYWYRQSLGQGLEFLIYFQGNSAPDKSGLPSDRFSAERTGGSVSTLTIQRTQQEDSAVYLCASSIQGNYGYTFGSGTRLTVV.

The V gene is TRBV7-9, the J gene TRBJ2-2; 10 positions agree with TRBD1. Germline V CDR1 and CDR2: SEHNR, FQNEAQ (reference sequence). CDR3 length: 14 amino acids. V lost 7 bases to trimming and J lost 5 bases; unmatched junction nucleotides: 4. CDR3 amino acids: CASIGTGETGELFF. The CDR3 bases are TGTGCCAGCATTGGGACAGGGGAGACCGGGGAGCTGTTTTTT.

In this sample, this clone turned up a few times. This chain connects TRBV18 to TRBJ1-1, with TRBD1 matching over 11 bases. Looked up from germline, CDR1 is KGHSH and CDR2 is LQKENI. The CDR3 length is 15 residues. Trimming removed 6 bases from V and 5 bases from J; junction bases left unmatched: 8. CDR3 loop: CASSADRGHVTEAFF. The CDR3 bases are TGTGCCAGCTCTGCGGACAGGGGGCATGTTACTGAAGCTTTCTTT.

This chain's CDR3 is CASSEGENTEAFF. The CDR3 DNA is TGTGCCAGCAGTGAGGGGGAGAACACTGAAGCTTTCTTT. The chain combines TRBV25-1 with TRBJ1-1; D perhaps matches TRBD1 (5 bases). V was pared by 3 bases and J by 1 base, with 6 bases between. The CDR3 is 13 amino acids. Germline V CDR1 and CDR2: MGHDK, SYGVNS.

This clone has just one count. This rearrangement joins TRBV7-2 to TRBJ2-7; the D gene could be TRBD1 or TRBD2 (5 bases each). In germline, CDR1 is SGHTA, CDR2 FQGNSA. Trimming shortened V by 9 bases and J by 0 bases, and 9 bases separated the two germline ends. CDR3 length: 12 amino acids. The CDR3 nucleotides read TGTGCCAGTTCAGGGAGCTCCTACGAGCAGTACGTC. Translating it yields CASSGSSYEQYV.

This chain connects TRBV19 to TRBJ2-3; 7 bases fit TRBD2. The CDR3 runs 16 residues. CDR1 and CDR2 (germline): LNHDA, SQIVND (reference sequence). V shed 6 bases, J shed 5 bases, and the junction held 14 bases outside the gene matches. This CDR3 reads CASRSERGGDLDTQYF. The CDR3 DNA sequence: TGTGCCAGTAGGAGTGAGAGGGGAGGGGATTTAGATACGCAGTATTTT.